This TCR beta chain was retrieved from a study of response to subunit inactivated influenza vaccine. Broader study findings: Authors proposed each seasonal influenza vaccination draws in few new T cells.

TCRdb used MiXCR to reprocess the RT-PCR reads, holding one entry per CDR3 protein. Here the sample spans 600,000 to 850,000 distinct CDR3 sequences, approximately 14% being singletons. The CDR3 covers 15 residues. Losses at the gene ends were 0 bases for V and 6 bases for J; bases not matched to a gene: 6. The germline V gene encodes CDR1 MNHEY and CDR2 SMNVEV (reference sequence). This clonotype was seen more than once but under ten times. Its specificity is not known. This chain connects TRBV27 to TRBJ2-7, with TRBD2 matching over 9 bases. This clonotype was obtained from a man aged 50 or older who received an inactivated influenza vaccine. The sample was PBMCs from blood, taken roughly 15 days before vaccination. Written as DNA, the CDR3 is TGTGCCAGCAGTTTATCGGTAGCGGGAGCCTCCGAGCAGTACTTC. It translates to CASSLSVAGASEQYF.